One sample yielded the 19 T cell receptor beta chains listed below, sequenced in a study of blood T cell repertoires in COVID-19. Generated by immunoSEQ multiplex PCR, the TCRdb table keeps only in-frame clones and is missing some. Among almost 200,000 clones listed, 89% were seen once. The sequenced sample was PBMCs or T cells enriched from blood (not recorded which). Every receptor here comes from a woman in her late teens or twenties who had recovered from COVID-19.

The CDR3 coding sequence is TGTGCCAGCAGTTACGCGGCTGGAAGGCTCTATGGCTACACCTTC. Protein: CASSYAAGRLYGYTF. The chain carries TRBV6-5 and TRBJ1-2, with D hard to call. The CDR3 loop spans 15 amino acids. Looked up from germline, CDR1 is MNHEY and CDR2 is SVGAGI. The V end was cut by 2 bases, the J end by 4 bases, with 14 bases between.

V and J are TRBV2 and TRBJ1-2; D might be TRBD1 (5 bases). CDR3 length: 16 amino acids. Deletions cut 2 bases from V and 8 bases from J, with 21 bases between. The V gene's germline CDR1 is SNHLY and CDR2 FYNNEI. CDR3 sequence: CASSEFFQGSSGGYTF. In DNA form, the CDR3 reads TGTGCCAGCAGTGAATTTTTCCAGGGCTCTTCTGGAGGCTACACCTTC.

V is TRBV11-2 and J is TRBJ1-6, with 10 bases lining up with TRBD1. Germline V gene lookup returns CDR1 SGHAT and CDR2 FQNNGV. The CDR3 runs to 14 residues. Trimming cost V 6 bases and J 9 bases; bases outside gene matches: 5. The CDR3 coding sequence is TGTGCCAGCAGGTCGACAGGGGGCGGTTCACCCCTCCACTTT. Translating gives CASRSTGGGSPLHF. Complete variable domain (other parts from reference TRBV11-2 and TRBJ1-6): EAGVAQSPRYKIIEKRQSVAFWCNPISGHATLYWYQQILGQGPKLLIQFQNNGVVDDSQLPKDRFSAERLKGVDSTLKIQPAKLEDSAVYLCASRSTGGGSPLHFGNGTRLTVT.

This clone was observed a single time. The rearrangement uses TRBV10-2 and TRBJ2-3; 12 positions match TRBD1. After removal of 7 bases from V and 2 bases from J, the junction contained 10 bases not matched to a gene. The V gene's germline CDR1 is WSHSY and CDR2 SAAADI. CDR3 length: 17 residues. This chain's CDR3 is CASTPPGTGGYTDTQYF. Here the CDR3 DNA reads TGCGCCAGCACTCCACCCGGGACAGGGGGCTACACAGATACGCAGTATTTT.

This chain uses TRBV27 with TRBJ1-1, with D maybe TRBD1 (6 bases). Germline V gene data show CDR1 as MNHEY and CDR2 as SMNVEV (reference sequence). Trimming stripped 3 bases from V and 4 bases from J, with 18 bases between. The CDR3 length is 16 residues. The CDR3 nucleotides are TGTGCCAGCAGTTTTATTACAGGGTTGAGGGGCACTGAAGCTTTCTTT. This gives the protein CASSFITGLRGTEAFF.

V usage is TRBV3-1 (or the pseudogene TRBV3-2) and J usage is TRBJ1-4, with D possibly being TRBD1 (5 bases). The ends were cut back, 4 bases at V and 4 bases at J, with 13 bases in the middle. CDR1 is LGHDT and CDR2 is YNNKEL in the germline V gene (reference sequence). The CDR3 extends over 15 amino acids. The DNA for the CDR3 is TGTGCCAGCAGCCTTAACTCGGGGGGTAATGAAAAACTGTTTTTT. Its translation is CASSLNSGGNEKLFF.

The rearrangement uses TRBV12-3 or TRBV12-4 and TRBJ1-2, with D maybe TRBD1 (6 bases). CDR3 length: 13 residues. The germline V and J ends were trimmed by 6 bases and 7 bases, with 15 bases remaining between them. This CDR3 reads CASSPDRAVGYTF. CDR3 bases: TGTGCCAGCAGCCCGGACAGAGCGGTTGGCTACACCTTC.

V is TRBV5-1 and J is TRBJ1-4; no reliable D call. The CDR3 extends over 16 amino acids. Germline V lookup: CDR1 SGHRS, CDR2 YFSETQ. Trimming left V 4 bases short and J 0 bases short, with 13 bases between. CDR3 protein: CASSGGPDATNEKLFF. The CDR3 nucleotides read TGCGCCAGCAGCGGAGGGCCTGACGCAACTAATGAAAAACTGTTTTTT.

This rearrangement joins TRBV19 to TRBJ1-5, with 7 bases matching TRBD1. CDR3 length: 17 residues. J lost 0 bases, V lost 5 bases, and 10 bases had no gene match. Looked up from germline, CDR1 is LNHDA and CDR2 is SQIVND (reference sequence). CDR3 sequence reads: CASSRVGTAYSNQPQHF. CDR3 coding DNA: TGTGCCAGTAGTCGGGTCGGGACAGCGTATAGCAATCAGCCCCAGCATTTT.

The table lists this clone with a count of one. The chain uses TRBV6-2 or TRBV6-3 and TRBJ2-2; 10 bases line up with TRBD1. The CDR3 has 15 residues. With 5 bases clipped from V and 5 bases from J, the junction kept 5 bases outside the gene matches. Germline-derived CDR1 and CDR2 are MNHEY and SVGEGT. The CDR3 DNA sequence: TGTGCCAGCAGTCCCGGGACAGGGGATACCGGGGAGCTGTTTTTT. Translation: CASSPGTGDTGELFF.

CDR3 residues: CASSLFRDREGIQETQYF. DNA for the CDR3: TGTGCCAGCAGCTTATTTAGGGACAGGGAAGGGATCCAAGAGACCCAGTACTTC. The chain uses TRBV7-6 and TRBJ2-5; TRBD1 aligns across 9 bases. V lost 2 bases, J lost 1 base, and 11 bases stayed unmatched. The CDR3 has 18 residues. In germline, CDR1 is SGHVS, CDR2 FNYEAQ.

V usage is TRBV11-2 and J usage is TRBJ2-1; 8 bases fit TRBD2. The germline CDR1 and CDR2 sequences are SGHAT and FQNNGV. CDR3 length: 15 amino acids. With V trimmed by 4 bases and J by 3 bases, 5 bases remained unmatched. As DNA, the CDR3 is TGTGCCAGCAGCTCCCCGGGACTAGACTACAATGAGCAGTTCTTC. Translating gives CASSSPGLDYNEQFF.

The chain carries TRBV4-2 and TRBJ2-7; 10 bases fit TRBD2. Germline CDR1 and CDR2: LGHNA and YNFKEQ. After removal of 1 base from V and 6 bases from J, the junction contained 9 bases not matched to a gene. There are 16 residues in the CDR3. The CDR3 region has the DNA TGTGCCAGCAGCCAAGGGGCTCTAGCGGGGGCCAGCGAGCAGTACTTC. Protein sequence: CASSQGALAGASEQYF.

In this sample, this clone turned up once. The genes are TRBV5-1 and TRBJ2-6, with D possibly TRBD2 on 5 matching bases. The CDR3 has 17 amino acids. The ends were cut back, 4 bases at V and 0 bases at J, with 14 bases in the middle. The germline V gene encodes CDR1 SGHRS and CDR2 YFSETQ. The chain's CDR3 is CASSLGLFDSGANVLTF. The CDR3, as DNA: TGCGCCAGCAGCCTAGGACTGTTCGACTCTGGGGCCAACGTCCTGACTTTC.

This chain joins TRBV12-5 and TRBJ1-2; 8 bases align to TRBD1. The CDR3 runs to 12 residues. The V gene end was trimmed by 11 bases and the J gene end by 2 bases; junction bases not matched to a gene: 4. Germline loops: CDR1 LGHNT, CDR2 FRNRAP. CDR3 sequence: CAQQGGNYGYTF. The CDR3, as DNA: TGTGCTCAACAGGGGGGGAACTATGGCTACACCTTC.

The chain joins TRBV18 to TRBJ1-5, with a tentative D call TRBD1 (5 bases). The CDR3 consists of 13 residues. V dropped 5 bases and J dropped 9 bases, with 14 bases sitting between them. Per germline, CDR1 KGHSH and CDR2 LQKENI. The CDR3 sequence is CASSSGSSRPQHF. In nucleotides, the CDR3 is TGTGCCAGCTCATCAGGGTCCTCGCGGCCCCAGCATTTT.

The chain is built from TRBV30 and TRBJ1-2; D is unresolved. The CDR3 is 14 amino acids. V dropped 5 bases and J dropped 7 bases, with 20 bases sitting between them. CDR1 and CDR2 from the germline V gene are GTSNPN and SVGIG (reference sequence). CDR3 bases: TGTGCCTGGGGTGGACCTTCCCACGAGGGTGGCTACACCTTC. Its translation is CAWGGPSHEGGYTF.

The chain uses TRBV6-2 or TRBV6-3 and TRBJ1-5; the match to TRBD1 covers 7 bases. This CDR3 has 14 amino acids. V shed 6 bases, J shed 2 bases, and the junction held 4 bases outside the gene matches. The germline V gene encodes CDR1 MNHEY and CDR2 SVGEGT. The CDR3 loop reads CASSLDRGNQPQHF. CDR3 nucleotide sequence: TGTGCCAGCAGCCTCGACAGGGGCAATCAGCCCCAGCATTTT.

V is TRBV29-1 and J is TRBJ2-3; TRBD1 might be the D (6 bases). Germline assignment: CDR1 SQVTM and CDR2 ANQGSEA. The ends were cut back, 4 bases at V and 1 base at J, with 15 bases in the middle. The CDR3 is made up of 15 amino acids. The CDR3 DNA follows: TGCAGCGTTGGCCGACAGGTTCTTCGCACAGATACGCAGTATTTT. This codes for CSVGRQVLRTDTQYF.